The clone carrying this T cell receptor (beta chain) was seen a handful of times. Its cognate antigen is unknown. The data originate from a study of shared clonotypes between healthy human individuals. Study outcomes and limitations: Naive subsets generally exceeded memory subsets in estimated richness. Rarefaction curves obtained for sorted subsets showed sequencing incomplete despite large depth.

This CDR3 has 13 residues. Trimming removed 3 bases from V and 5 bases from J, with 7 bases in between. TCRdb's copy holds only in-frame clones and misses some; the assay was immunoSEQ multiplex PCR. The sample holds around 690,000 clones; 90% are singletons and the top ten take 30% to 40%. This receptor was identified in a man aged 18 to 30 in good health. Some clones in this sample may be carry-over from other donors' samples. The source material was memory CD8+ T cells from PBMCs. Subset denoted: CD45RO+ cells pooled with CCR7-negative TemRA cells. V is TRBV23-1 and J is TRBJ2-2; D ambiguous. TRBV23-1 is recorded as an ORF, its role being uncertain. The CDR3 DNA reads TGCGCCAGCAGTCACAGTACAACCGGGGAGCTGTTTTTT. Its translation: CASSHSTTGELFF.